This T cell receptor beta chain was sequenced in a study of lung T cells in sarcoidosis with Löfgren's syndrome. TCRdb called the reads again in MiXCR, with one record for every CDR3 protein. Here the sample spans roughly 1,900 distinct CDR3 sequences, over 25% being singletons. This CDR3 spans 14 amino acids. Germline CDR1 and CDR2: DFQATT and SNEGSKA (reference sequence). V gave up 5 bases and J gave up 5 bases; unmatched junction bases: 5. Broader study findings: TRBV2 was the preferred pairing partner of TRAV12-1, with similar CDR3s. Multiple Löfgren's syndrome patients reportedly shared TRAV12-1 and TRBV2 CDR3 motifs. These T cells possibly recognize a putative, unidentified sarcoidosis-associated antigen.

In this sample, this clonotype is medium-sized. The antigen remains unidentified. The receptor comes from a human donor with sarcoidosis (Löfgren's syndrome or another form), or a control subject (not recorded which). The chain links TRBV20-1 to TRBJ2-3, with TRBD2 identical over 12 bases. The sample consisted of CD4+ T cells from bronchoalveolar lavage. CDR3 sequence: CSARLAGARDTQYF. The DNA for the CDR3 is TGCAGTGCTCGACTAGCGGGGGCTAGAGATACGCAGTATTTT.